A selection of T cell receptor beta chains follows, all from one sample in a study of T cell responses to AZD1222 COVID-19 vaccine. Profiling relied on immunoSEQ multiplex PCR, and the TCRdb table lists in-frame clones only, not all of them. The sample consists of more than 45,000 clones, about four fifths of them appearing once. The sequences come from peripheral blood, collected on day 0 of AZD1222 vaccination. The receptors shown here come from an adult in good health. Both conserved end residues are part of each CDR3. Fields, in order: D gene, J gene, V gene, clone size, CDR3 DNA, CDR3 protein. The D gene is left open where the match is weak. Expanded clones get a size class; other rows say once, few or many, or leave the size out.

>.|TRBJ2-7|TRBV9|.
TGTGCCAGCAGCGTAGGAGCCGGCCGAGGGGACGAGCAGTACTTC
CASSVGAGRGDEQYF
>.|TRBJ2-6|TRBV7-2|.
TGTGCCAGCAGCCCCTCCCTCAACGTCCTGACTTTC
CASSPSLNVLTF
>TRBD2|TRBJ2-1|TRBV7-3|.
TGTGCCAGCAGCTTAAACGGGCTAGCGGGAGCGCCCAATGAGCAGTTCTTC
CASSLNGLAGAPNEQFF
>TRBD1|TRBJ2-7|TRBV4-1|once
TGCGCCAGCAGCCAAGAATGGGGCAGGGGGTACGAGCAGTACTTC
CASSQEWGRGYEQYF
>TRBD1|TRBJ2-7|TRBV11-2|.
TGTGCCAGCAGGAAAGGGATCTGGCAGGGGGCATACGAGCAGTACTTC
CASRKGIWQGAYEQYF
>.|TRBJ1-1|TRBV5-1|.
TGCGCCAGCAGCTTGGTTGGGACCGCCGTTATGAACACTGAAGCTTTCTTT
CASSLVGTAVMNTEAFF
>.|TRBJ1-1|TRBV6-5|.
TGTGCCAGCACGGGGGCTCGACTCGGAGAAGCTTTCTTT
CASTGARLGEAFF
>.|TRBJ2-7|TRBV6-4|.
TGTGCCAGCAGTGGTGAGCAGGGTCTCGAGCAGTACTTC
CASSGEQGLEQYF
>.|TRBJ1-3|TRBV6-1|medium-sized
TGTGCCAGCAGTGATGGAGCTTCTGGAAACACCATATATTTT
CASSDGASGNTIYF
>.|TRBJ1-1|TRBV3-1/TRBV3-2|.
TGTGCCAGCAGCCCACGTGTTATCGAGAGCACTGAAGCTTTCTTT
CASSPRVIESTEAFF
>.|TRBJ2-7|TRBV27|.
TGTGCCAGCAGTTCTAGACCTAGCGTCGAGCAGTACTTC
CASSSRPSVEQYF
>.|TRBJ1-2|TRBV28|.
TGTGCCAGCAGGGGATCCAACTATGGCTACACCTTC
CASRGSNYGYTF
>TRBD1|TRBJ2-7|TRBV18|.
TGTGCCAGCTTACAAGACAGGGCAGGCTCCTACGAGCAGTACTTC
CASLQDRAGSYEQYF
>TRBD2|TRBJ2-7|TRBV5-1|.
TGCGCCAGCAGCTTGCAGTCTAGCGGGAGTGCATCCTACGAGCAGTACTTC
CASSLQSSGSASYEQYF